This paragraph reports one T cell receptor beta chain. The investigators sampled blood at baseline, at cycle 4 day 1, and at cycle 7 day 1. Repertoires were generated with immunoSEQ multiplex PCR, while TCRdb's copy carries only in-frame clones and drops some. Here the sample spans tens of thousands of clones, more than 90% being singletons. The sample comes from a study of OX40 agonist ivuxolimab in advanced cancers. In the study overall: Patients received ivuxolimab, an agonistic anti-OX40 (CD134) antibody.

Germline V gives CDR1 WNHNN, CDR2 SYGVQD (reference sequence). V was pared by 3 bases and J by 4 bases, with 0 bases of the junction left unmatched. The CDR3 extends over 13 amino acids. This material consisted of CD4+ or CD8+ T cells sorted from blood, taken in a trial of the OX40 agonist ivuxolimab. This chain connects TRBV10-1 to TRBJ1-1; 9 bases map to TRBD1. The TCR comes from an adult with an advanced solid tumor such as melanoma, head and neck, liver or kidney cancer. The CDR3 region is CASSEQGATEAFF. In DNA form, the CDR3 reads TGCGCCAGCAGTGAACAGGGGGCCACTGAAGCTTTCTTT.